Here is one TCR beta chain with its context. Its antigen is unidentified. This entry is derived from a study of shared clonotypes between healthy human individuals. The assay was immunoSEQ multiplex PCR, and TCRdb's table has in-frame clones only and misses some. This sample yields around 620,000 clones, of which 85% to 95% are seen a single time; about 0.11% belongs to the top ten. CD45RO-negative, CCR7-selected cells formed the naive CD8 fraction, which excluded terminally differentiated effector memory CD45RA+ cells. Healthy and HIV-negative, the adult donors had no recent acute infections or vaccinations. Every contributor of samples was a Caucasian grown-up residing in Nashville, Tennessee. Study-level points and caveats: In contrast to clonotypes shared by all four donors, non-shared clonotypes had lower generation probabilities. Large sequencing depth failed to make sorted-subset sequencing complete, rarefaction showed.

The CDR3 has 11 residues. V was cut by 3 bases and J by 4 bases, with 6 bases left in between. CDR1 DFQATT and CDR2 SNEGSKA come from the germline V gene (reference sequence). Input material: naive CD8+ T cells sorted from blood. The chain links TRBV20-1 to TRBJ1-1; no clear D. The source of this sequence is a woman aged 25-40 years in good health. CDR3 protein: CSASRFTEAFF. The CDR3 coding sequence is TGCAGTGCTAGTCGTTTCACTGAAGCTTTCTTT.